What follows describes a single T cell receptor (beta chain). Its antigen remains unknown. 13 Jbeta primers and 60 Vbeta primers were used for the PCR. Sequencing was performed with immunoSEQ multiplex PCR; in TCRdb, only in-frame clones are kept and a portion is missing. The sample lists 95,000 or so clones; roughly two thirds were seen once. These data come from a study of cytomegalovirus exposure and HLA in healthy donors. Findings and caveats of the study: CMV antigen specificity was confirmed in vitro for a few CMV-associated chains. Clonal expansion was found to be greater in HLA-associated TCR beta chains than in equally common others in a later analysis.

The sequencing input was PBMCs. The TCR sequence derives from a woman between 50 and 59 years old in good health and CMV-seropositive.

CDR3 DNA: TGTGCCAGCAGCTTGCAGGGTACCTACGAGCAGTACTTC. It codes for CASSLQGTYEQYF. The chain is built from TRBV5-4 and TRBJ2-7; TRBD1 might be the D (5 bases). Germline loops: CDR1 SGHNT, CDR2 YYREEE (reference sequence). The CDR3 covers 13 residues. V lost 1 base to trimming and J lost 2 bases, with 7 bases between them.